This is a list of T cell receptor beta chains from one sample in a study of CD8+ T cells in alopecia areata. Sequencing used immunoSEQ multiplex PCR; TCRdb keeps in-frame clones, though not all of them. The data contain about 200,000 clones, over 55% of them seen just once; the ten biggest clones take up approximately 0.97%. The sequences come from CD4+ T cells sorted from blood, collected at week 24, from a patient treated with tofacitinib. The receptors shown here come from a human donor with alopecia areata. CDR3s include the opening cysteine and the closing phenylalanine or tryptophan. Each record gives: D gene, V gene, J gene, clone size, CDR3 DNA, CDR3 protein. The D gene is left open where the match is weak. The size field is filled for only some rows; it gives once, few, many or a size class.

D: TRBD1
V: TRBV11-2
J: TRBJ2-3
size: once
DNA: TGTGCCAGCAGGCCCTCCACCGTCCCGGGACAGGGAACGCGGGATACGCAGTATTTT
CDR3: CASRPSTVPGQGTRDTQYF

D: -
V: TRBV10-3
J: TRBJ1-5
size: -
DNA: TGTGCCATCAGTGAGTCGGGGCCGGGTATCGGCCATCAGCCCCAGCATTTT
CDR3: CAISESGPGIGHQPQHF

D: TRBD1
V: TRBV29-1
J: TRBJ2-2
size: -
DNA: TGCAGCGTTGAAGTCTTGGACAGGGGAAACACCGGGGAGCTGTTTTTT
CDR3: CSVEVLDRGNTGELFF

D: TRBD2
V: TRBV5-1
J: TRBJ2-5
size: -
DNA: TGCGCCAGCAGCCTATGGACTAGCGGGGGCCAAGAGACCCAGTACTTC
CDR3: CASSLWTSGGQETQYF

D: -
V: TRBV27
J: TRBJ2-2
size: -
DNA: TGTGCCAGCAGTTTTGAGGTCTCCTTGAACACCGGGGAGCTGTTTTTT
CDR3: CASSFEVSLNTGELFF

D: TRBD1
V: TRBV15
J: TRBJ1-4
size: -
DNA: TGTGCCACCACTTTTGGGGACAGGCCTAATGAAAAACTGTTTTTT
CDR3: CATTFGDRPNEKLFF

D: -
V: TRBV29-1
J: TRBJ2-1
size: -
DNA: TGCAGCGTGGCCCGGAGGTTAGGAAACAATGAGCAGTTCTTC
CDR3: CSVARRLGNNEQFF

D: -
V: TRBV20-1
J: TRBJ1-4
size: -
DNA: TGCAGTGCCCTGAATGAAAAACTGTTTTTT
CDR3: CSALNEKLFF

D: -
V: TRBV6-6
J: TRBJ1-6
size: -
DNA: TGTGCCAGCCCCTCTGTCGGGACGACCGGGAATTCACCCCTCCACTTT
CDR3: CASPSVGTTGNSPLHF

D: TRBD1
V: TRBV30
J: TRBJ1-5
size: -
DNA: TGTGCCTGGAGTACGAGACAGGGGTATCAGCCCCAGCATTTT
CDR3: CAWSTRQGYQPQHF

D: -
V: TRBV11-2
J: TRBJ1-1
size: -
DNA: TGTGCCAGCAGCTCCGGGGATTACACTGAAGCTTTCTTT
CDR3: CASSSGDYTEAFF

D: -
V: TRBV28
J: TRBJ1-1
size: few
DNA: TGTGCCAGCAGTCCGGAGCAGCGCCGTGAAGCTTTCTTT
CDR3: CASSPEQRREAFF

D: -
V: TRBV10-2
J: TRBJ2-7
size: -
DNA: TGCGCCAGCAGTGAGGCGCGGGGTTTCTACGAGCAGTACTTC
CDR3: CASSEARGFYEQYF

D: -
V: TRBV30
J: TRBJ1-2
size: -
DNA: TGTGCCTGGAAGGGGACTGCGCACTACTATGGCTACACCTTC
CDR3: CAWKGTAHYYGYTF

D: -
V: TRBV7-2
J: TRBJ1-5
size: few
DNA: TGTGCCAGCAGCCCGGATAGCAATCAGCCCCAGCATTTT
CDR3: CASSPDSNQPQHF

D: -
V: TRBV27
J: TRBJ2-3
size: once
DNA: TGTGCCAGCAGTTTAGTGGGACGGATATCTAGCACAGATACGCAGTATTTT
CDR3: CASSLVGRISSTDTQYF

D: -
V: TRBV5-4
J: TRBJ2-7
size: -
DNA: TGTGCCAGCAGCCCCCGGGACCCGGACGAGCAGTACTTC
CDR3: CASSPRDPDEQYF

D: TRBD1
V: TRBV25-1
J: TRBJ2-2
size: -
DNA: TGTGCCAGCAGTGGGGACAGTTACACCGGGGAGCTGTTTTTT
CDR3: CASSGDSYTGELFF

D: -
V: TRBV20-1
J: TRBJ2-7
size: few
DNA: TGCAGTGCTAGATACGTAAACGAGCAGTACTTC
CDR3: CSARYVNEQYF

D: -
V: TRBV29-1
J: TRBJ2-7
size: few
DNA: TGCAGCGTGAGTCTCTTGGTGTCAGGGGGGGCCGAGCAGTACTTC
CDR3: CSVSLLVSGGAEQYF

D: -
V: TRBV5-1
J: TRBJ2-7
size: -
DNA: TGCGCCAGCAGCCGGGATGCAATAGGGGTGGACGAGCAGTACTTC
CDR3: CASSRDAIGVDEQYF

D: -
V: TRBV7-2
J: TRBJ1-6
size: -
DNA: TGTGCCAGCAGCTTAGACGGGAGCCGTTCACCCCTCCACTTT
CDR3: CASSLDGSRSPLHF

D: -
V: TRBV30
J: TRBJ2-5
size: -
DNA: TGTGCCTGGAGTGTATTGGAGACCCAGTACTTC
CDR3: CAWSVLETQYF

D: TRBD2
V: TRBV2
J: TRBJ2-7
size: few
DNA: TGTGCCAGCAGTTCTAGCGGGGGGCCCTACGAGCAGTACTTC
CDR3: CASSSSGGPYEQYF

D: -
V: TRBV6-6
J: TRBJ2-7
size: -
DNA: TGTGCCAGCAGTGAGGGGCAGACCTACGAGCAGTACTTC
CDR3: CASSEGQTYEQYF

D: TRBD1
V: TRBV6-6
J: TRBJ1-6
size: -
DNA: TGTGCCAGCAGCCCTGGGACAGGAATCGTAGATTCACCCCTCCACTTT
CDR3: CASSPGTGIVDSPLHF

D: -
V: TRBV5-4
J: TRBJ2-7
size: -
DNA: TGTGCCAGCAGCTTGGGGACACTAAGCTCCTACGAGCAGTACTTC
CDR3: CASSLGTLSSYEQYF

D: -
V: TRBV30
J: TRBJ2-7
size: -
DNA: TGTGCCTGGAGGCGGTCTGACGAGCAGTACTTC
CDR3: CAWRRSDEQYF

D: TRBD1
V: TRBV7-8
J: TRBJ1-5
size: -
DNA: TGTGCCAGCAGCTTAGCCCAAACAGGGGGACGGAGCAATCAGCCCCAGCATTTT
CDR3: CASSLAQTGGRSNQPQHF

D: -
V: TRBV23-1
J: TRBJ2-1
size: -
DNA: TGCGCCAGCAGTCAACATACCCTACACGATGAGCAGTTCTTC
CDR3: CASSQHTLHDEQFF

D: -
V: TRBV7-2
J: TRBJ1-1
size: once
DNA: TGTGCCAGCAGCTTAGATTTCAGGAACACTGAAGCTTTCTTT
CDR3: CASSLDFRNTEAFF

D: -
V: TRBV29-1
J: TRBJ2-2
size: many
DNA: TGCGGCTCAGATCTAGCGAACACCGGGGAGCTGTTTTTT
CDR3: CGSDLANTGELFF

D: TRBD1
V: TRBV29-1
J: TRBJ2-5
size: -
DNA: TGCAGCGCTCGAAGGGGGACAGCGCAAGAGACCCAGTACTTC
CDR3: CSARRGTAQETQYF

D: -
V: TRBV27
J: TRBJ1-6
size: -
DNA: TGTGCCAGCAGTTTATGGGCGCACTCACCCCTCCACTTT
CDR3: CASSLWAHSPLHF

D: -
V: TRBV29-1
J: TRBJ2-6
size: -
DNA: TGCAGCGTTGATGCTGGAAACGTCCTGACTTTC
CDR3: CSVDAGNVLTF

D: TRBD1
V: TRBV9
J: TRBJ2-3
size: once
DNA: TGTGCCAGCAGCACCAGACAGGGGGGAACAGATACGCAGTATTTT
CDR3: CASSTRQGGTDTQYF

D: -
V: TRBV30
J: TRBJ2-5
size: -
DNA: TGTGCCTGGAGTGTAGAGCCGGAGACCCAGTACTTC
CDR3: CAWSVEPETQYF

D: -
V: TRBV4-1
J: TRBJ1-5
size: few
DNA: TGCGCCAGCAGCCAAGATTCAGGGGATCAGCCCCAGCATTTT
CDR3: CASSQDSGDQPQHF

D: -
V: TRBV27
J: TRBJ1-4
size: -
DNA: TGTGCCAGCAGTTTAACACTCGGGACCGTAAATGAAAAACTGTTTTTT
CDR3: CASSLTLGTVNEKLFF

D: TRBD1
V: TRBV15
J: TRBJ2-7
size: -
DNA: TGTGCCACCAGCAGAGATAGGGACAGGGGTAACGAGCAGTACTTC
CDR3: CATSRDRDRGNEQYF

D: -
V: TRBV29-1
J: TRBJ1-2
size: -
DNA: TGCAGCGTTGAAGATGGGGTCTATGGCTACACCTTC
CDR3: CSVEDGVYGYTF

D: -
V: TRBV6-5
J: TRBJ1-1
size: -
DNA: TGTGCCAGCTGCGCCAGATGGGGAGGCACTGAAGCTTTCTTT
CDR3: CASCARWGGTEAFF

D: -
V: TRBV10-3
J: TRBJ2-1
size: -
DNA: TGTGCCATCAGTTTCGACGGAGCCAACAATGAGCAGTTCTTC
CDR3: CAISFDGANNEQFF

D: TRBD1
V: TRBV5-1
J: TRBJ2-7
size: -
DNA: TGCGCCAGCAGCTTGGAGACAGGGGGCGTCTACGAGCAGTACTTC
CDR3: CASSLETGGVYEQYF

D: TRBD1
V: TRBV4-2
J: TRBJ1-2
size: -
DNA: TGTGCCAGCAGCCTAGGGGGGACAGGGGGCCGGGATGGCTACACCTTC
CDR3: CASSLGGTGGRDGYTF

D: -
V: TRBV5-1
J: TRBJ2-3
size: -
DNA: TGCGCCAGCAGCTTGAGTGGGACCTCCGATACGCAGTATTTT
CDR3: CASSLSGTSDTQYF

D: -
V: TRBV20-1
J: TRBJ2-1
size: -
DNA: TGCAGTGCCCGTAATAATGAGCAGTTCTTC
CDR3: CSARNNEQFF